This T cell receptor (beta chain) was identified during a study of OX40 agonist ivuxolimab in advanced cancers. Comments on this clone: Its specificity is unknown.

V lost 6 bases and J lost 7, with 12 bases in between. Germline CDR1 reads KGHSH; CDR2 reads LQKENI. The CDR3 is 13 residues long. Sequenced by immunoSEQ multiplex PCR; TCRdb stores in-frame clones only, minus some. The sample has over 80,000 clones, approximately 90% seen once. General observations from the study: Partial responders at 0.1-3.0 mg/kg showed near-lowest clonal expansion.

The chain couples TRBV18 to TRBJ2-2; D unclear. The TCR comes from an adult with an advanced solid tumor such as melanoma, head and neck, liver or kidney cancer. Sequencing was performed on CD4+ or CD8+ T cells sorted from blood, taken in a trial of the OX40 agonist ivuxolimab. The CDR3 DNA reads as TGTGCCAGCTCCGTCGGGTTCGGCGGGGAGCTGTTTTTT. Translation gives CASSVGFGGELFF.